The following is a T cell receptor beta chain sequence with its context. Antigen unknown. The PCR was carried out with 60 Vbeta primers and 13 Jbeta primers. Sequencing used immunoSEQ multiplex PCR; TCRdb keeps in-frame clones, though not all of them. The top ten hold about 6.3% of the sample, which has 100,000 or so clones, approximately 86% seen once. V lost 0 bases, J lost 4 bases, and 3 bases lay in between. Per the germline V gene, CDR1 is MGHRA and CDR2 is YSYEKL. This CDR3 has 12 amino acids. This entry comes from a study of cytomegalovirus exposure and HLA in healthy donors. Study-level results: Immune exposure information available was restricted to CMV serostatus. Later on, an analysis showed TCR association rates differing by HLA locus, with DRB1 the most and HLA-C the fewest. According to a later analysis, donors in an Asian-associated ancestry cluster reportedly had fewer N-insertions than the approximately 720-donor mean. In a later analysis, TCR beta V- and J-gene trimming showed a link to a missense DCLRE1C variant.

V is TRBV4-1 and J is TRBJ1-2; D ambiguous. The sequencing sample was made of PBMCs. The clonotype comes from a man aged 18 to 29 in good health and CMV-seronegative. CDR3 coding DNA: TGCGCCAGCAGCCAAGACAGCTATGGCTACACCTTC. This codes for CASSQDSYGYTF.